The 10 T cell receptor beta chains below were found in one sample sequenced in a study of blood T cell repertoires in COVID-19 (dated by TCRdb to about 2020). The receptor library was made with the immunoSEQ multiplex PCR assay. In TCRdb, the immuneACCESS table is reduced to in-frame sequences with V and J assigned. These tables do not hold every clone; where another copy was compared, an unresolved V gene accounts for under half, and the others remain unexplained. This sample lists tens of thousands of clones; 75% to 90% were detected once. The ten top clones hold over 2.5% of the sample. Sequencing was carried out using peripheral blood. These receptors were collected from a human donor in a cohort sampled during active COVID-19.

The V gene is TRBV9, the J gene TRBJ2-2; TRBD1 matches 7 bases. The CDR3 contains 18 residues. Germline CDR1 SGDLS, CDR2 YYNGEE. V was pared by 3 bases and J by 3 bases, with 14 bases of the junction left unmatched. The CDR3 region is CASSGEVRDRADTGELFF. CDR3 DNA: TGTGCCAGCAGCGGCGAGGTACGAGACAGGGCGGACACCGGGGAGCTGTTTTTT.

This sequence joins TRBV2 and TRBJ2-7; tentatively, D is TRBD2 (5 bases). Germline CDR1 is SNHLY and CDR2 is FYNNEI. The CDR3 runs 12 residues. Trimming took 6 bases from V and 3 from J, leaving 9 bases between them. CDR3: CASRVTSYEQYF. The CDR3 coding sequence is TGTGCCAGCAGGGTCACTAGCTACGAGCAGTACTTC.

J is TRBJ1-3 and V is TRBV21-1; TRBD1 is the table's D call, not checked against the DNA. TRBV21-1 is classified as a pseudogene. This CDR3 is built from 17 residues. DNA of the CDR3: TGTGCCAGCAGCAAGGGGGGACAGGCTCGCTCTGGAAACACCATATATTTT. Its protein product is CASSKGGQARSGNTIYF.

This chain connects TRBV5-4 to TRBJ2-5; weak D call: TRBD2 (6 bases). Between the trimmed V and J ends, which lost 4 bases and 1 base, there was a span of 17 bases. Germline V gene sequence: CDR1 SGHNT, CDR2 YYREEE (reference sequence). This CDR3 is 16 amino acids long. Here the CDR3 reads CASSGRPRTIQETQYF. The CDR3 nucleotides read TGTGCCAGCAGCGGCCGACCTAGGACTATCCAAGAGACCCAGTACTTC. The full variable domain, its missing parts supplied by reference TRBV5-4 and TRBJ2-5, is ETGVTQSPTHLIKTRGQQVTLRCSSQSGHNTVSWYQQALGQGPQFIFQYYREEENGRGNFPPRFSGLQFPNYSSELNVNALELDDSALYLCASSGRPRTIQETQYFGPGTRLLVL.

The CDR3 protein is CATSDLLDSSTNEKLFF. CDR3 DNA sequence: TGTGCCACCAGTGACCTCCTCGACAGTTCAACTAATGAAAAACTGTTTTTT. V gene TRBV24-1 combines with J gene TRBJ1-4; a possible D gene is TRBD1 (5 bases). Trimming cost V 4 bases and J 0 bases, with 14 bases left between them. The CDR3 covers 17 residues. Germline-derived CDR1 and CDR2 are KGHDR and SFDVKD.

The gene calls are TRBV2 and TRBJ1-2, with D unresolved. V was clipped by 6 bases and J by 1 base, with 12 bases between them. In germline, CDR1 is SNHLY, CDR2 FYNNEI. The CDR3 extends over 14 amino acids. CDR3 DNA: TGTGCCAGCAGGGACGGACTAAATAACTATGGCTACACCTTC. Its translation is CASRDGLNNYGYTF.

The rearrangement joins TRBV2 to TRBJ2-5; D may be TRBD2 (6 bases). Germline CDR1 SNHLY, CDR2 FYNNEI. The length of the CDR3 is 14 residues. Trimming removed 2 bases from V and 0 bases from J, with 7 bases in between. In DNA, the CDR3 is TGTGCCAGCAGTGAAAGGGACTACCAAGAGACCCAGTACTTC. This codes for CASSERDYQETQYF. Supplemented by reference TRBV2 and TRBJ2-5, the full variable domain reads EPEVTQTPSHQVTQMGQEVILRCVPISNHLYFYWYRQILGQKVEFLVSFYNNEISEKSEIFDDQFSVERPDGSNFTLKIRSTKLEDSAMYFCASSERDYQETQYFGPGTRLLVL.

The rearrangement joins TRBV5-1 to TRBJ2-7, with D perhaps TRBD2 (5 bases). Germline values: CDR1 SGHRS, CDR2 YFSETQ. The CDR3 sequence is 13 residues long. V was clipped by 4 bases and J by 0 bases, with 8 bases between them. The CDR3 DNA sequence: TGCGCCAGCAGCCCGGGATCCTCCTACGAGCAGTACTTC. The encoded protein is CASSPGSSYEQYF. The whole variable domain, remainder taken from reference TRBV5-1 and TRBJ2-7, is KAGVTQTPRYLIKTRGQQVTLSCSPISGHRSVSWYQQTPGQGLQFLFEYFSETQRNKGNFPGRFSGRQFSNSRSEMNVSTLELGDSALYLCASSPGSSYEQYFGPGTRLTVT.

The chain links TRBV5-1 to TRBJ2-5, with TRBD1 matching 8 bases. The V segment lost 4 bases and the J segment 5 bases; nucleotides outside the gene matches: 7. The germline CDR1 and CDR2 sequences are SGHRS and YFSETQ. The CDR3 sequence is 14 residues long. DNA for the CDR3: TGCGCCAGCAGCGGAGGACAGGGAACGGAGACCCAGTACTTC. It encodes CASSGGQGTETQYF.

The rearrangement links TRBV4-1 to TRBJ2-3; 7 bases agree with TRBD2. Germline V gives CDR1 MGHRA, CDR2 YSYEKL. The junction had 8 bases not matched to a gene; V was cut back by 1 base and J by 7 bases. The CDR3 length is 15 residues. The CDR3 nucleotides read TGCGCCAGCAGCCAAGTGGGGGAGGGCTGGAATACGCAGTATTTT. Translated, it gives CASSQVGEGWNTQYF.